Presented here are 6 T cell receptor beta chains from one specimen sequenced in a study of blood T cell repertoires in COVID-19. TCRdb keeps only in-frame clones here, not all; method: immunoSEQ multiplex PCR. This sample carries over 95,000 clones, 70% to 90% of them seen once, and the ten largest clones take roughly 8.4%. Sequencing was performed on peripheral blood. These receptors were obtained from a woman in her seventies who had recovered from COVID-19.

The chain recombines TRBV11-2 with TRBJ2-1; TRBD2 matches at 9 bases. Trimming cost V 2 bases and J 4 bases; bases outside gene matches: 0. Germline values: CDR1 SGHAT, CDR2 FQNNGV. There are 14 residues in the CDR3. The chain's CDR3 is CASSLTSGYNEQFF. Written as DNA, the CDR3 is TGTGCCAGCAGCTTAACTAGCGGGTACAATGAGCAGTTCTTC.

This chain connects TRBV7-9 to TRBJ2-3; 10 bases fit TRBD2. CDR3 length: 15 amino acids. The V gene's germline CDR1 is SEHNR and CDR2 FQNEAQ (reference sequence). The V segment lost 4 bases and the J segment 6 bases; nucleotides outside the gene matches: 7. Here the CDR3 reads CASSSSGGAADTQYF. The CDR3 DNA is TGTGCCAGCAGCTCGAGCGGGGGGGCGGCGGATACGCAGTATTTT. The variable domain in full, with the rest retrieved from reference TRBV7-9 and TRBJ2-3, is DTGVSQNPRHKITKRGQNVTFRCDPISEHNRLYWYRQTLGQGPEFLTYFQNEAQLEKSRLLSDRFSAERPKGSFSTLEIQRTEQGDSAMYLCASSSSGGAADTQYFGPGTRLTVL.

The rearrangement joins TRBV28 to TRBJ1-1, with TRBD1 matching 7 bases. This CDR3 is built from 18 residues. The trim removed 1 base at V and 0 bases at J, leaving 11 bases unmatched. CDR1 and CDR2 (germline): MDHEN, SYDVKM. The CDR3 protein is CASSLLVWRGRVNTEAFF. The DNA for the CDR3 is TGTGCCAGCAGTTTATTGGTTTGGAGGGGGCGGGTGAACACTGAAGCTTTCTTT.

The J gene is TRBJ2-5, the V gene TRBV28, with D tentatively TRBD2 (5 bases). Germline V gene data show CDR1 as MDHEN and CDR2 as SYDVKM. The ends were cut back, 5 bases at V and 2 bases at J, with 12 bases in the middle. This CDR3 is 14 amino acids long. The CDR3 is CASSGSPPQETQYF. CDR3 coding DNA: TGTGCCAGCAGTGGGAGTCCTCCACAAGAGACCCAGTACTTC.

This clone was observed a few times. The chain employs TRBV7-2 and TRBJ1-5, with 10 bases matching TRBD1. This CDR3 has 15 residues. Germline trimming cut 5 bases from V and 7 bases from J; bases unmatched to any gene: 8. Germline V gives CDR1 SGHTA, CDR2 FQGNSA. The CDR3 spells CASSPRQGAGQPQHF. For the CDR3, the DNA is TGTGCCAGCAGCCCGCGACAGGGGGCTGGGCAGCCCCAGCATTTT.

This chain joins TRBV6-5 and TRBJ1-6, with D uncertain. V lost 8 bases and J 7 bases, leaving 18 bases between the germline ends. The germline V gene encodes CDR1 MNHEY and CDR2 SVGAGI. This CDR3 has 15 amino acids. Here the CDR3 DNA reads TGTGCCAGCGGGTCAGGTCATGTTGGGAATTCACCCCTCCACTTT. This codes for CASGSGHVGNSPLHF.